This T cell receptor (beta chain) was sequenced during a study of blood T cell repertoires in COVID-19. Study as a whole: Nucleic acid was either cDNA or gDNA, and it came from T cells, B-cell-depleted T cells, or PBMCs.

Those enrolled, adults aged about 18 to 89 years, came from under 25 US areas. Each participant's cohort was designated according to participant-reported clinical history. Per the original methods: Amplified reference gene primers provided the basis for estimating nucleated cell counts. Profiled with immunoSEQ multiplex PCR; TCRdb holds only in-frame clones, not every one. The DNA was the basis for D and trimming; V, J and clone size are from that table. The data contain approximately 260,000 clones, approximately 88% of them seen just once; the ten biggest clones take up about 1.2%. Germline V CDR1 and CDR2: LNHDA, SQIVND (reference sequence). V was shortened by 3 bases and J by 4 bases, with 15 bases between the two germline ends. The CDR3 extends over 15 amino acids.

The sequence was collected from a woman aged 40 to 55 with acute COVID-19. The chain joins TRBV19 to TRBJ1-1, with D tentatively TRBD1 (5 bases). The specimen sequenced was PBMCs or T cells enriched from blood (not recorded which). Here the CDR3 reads CASSIQPGIGTEAFF. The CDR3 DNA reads TGTGCCAGTAGTATCCAACCAGGGATCGGCACTGAAGCTTTCTTT.